This TCR beta chain was identified in a study of T cells after yellow fever vaccination. The wider study: Some fractions had low cell numbers, and these were prepared with SMART-Seq v4 Ultra Low Input. Study-level points and caveats: A weaker but faster secondary response was observed, peaking on day 5 versus 15. Clones that expanded after primary vaccination mostly reappeared after the booster (just over 95% CD4, approximately 89% CD8).

For TCR, cDNA came from 5'RACE template switching, which added a universal primer site and UMIs. TCRdb re-analysed the 5' RACE reads in MiXCR, keeping a single row per CDR3 protein. The profile shows a few hundred thousand distinct CDR3 sequences, around 7% of them singletons. Trimming removed 1 base from V and 8 bases from J; junction bases left unmatched: 8. The V gene's germline CDR1 is SGHRS and CDR2 YFSETQ. This CDR3 is built from 14 residues. On this clonotype itself: Antigen: not known.

This clonotype was obtained from a man between 18 and 35 years old who received the YFV17D yellow fever vaccine. The input for sequencing was PBMCs, taken around 45 days after the first yellow fever vaccination. The V call is TRBV5-1, the J call TRBJ1-2; 7 bases line up with TRBD1. CDR3 in amino acids: CASSLSTGVGGYTF. CDR3 coding DNA: TGCGCCAGCAGCTTGTCCACAGGGGTAGGAGGCTACACCTTC.